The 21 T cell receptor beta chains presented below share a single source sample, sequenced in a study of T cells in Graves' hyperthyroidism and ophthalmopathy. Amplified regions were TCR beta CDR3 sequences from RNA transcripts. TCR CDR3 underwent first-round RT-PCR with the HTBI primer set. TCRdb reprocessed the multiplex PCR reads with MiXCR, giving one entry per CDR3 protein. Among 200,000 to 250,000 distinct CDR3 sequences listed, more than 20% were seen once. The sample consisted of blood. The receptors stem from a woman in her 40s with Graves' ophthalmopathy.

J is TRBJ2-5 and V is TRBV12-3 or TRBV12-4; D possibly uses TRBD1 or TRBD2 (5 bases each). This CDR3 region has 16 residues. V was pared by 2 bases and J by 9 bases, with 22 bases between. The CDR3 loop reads CASSLWDRRSGSAQYF. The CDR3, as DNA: TGTGCCAGCAGTTTATGGGACCGGAGAAGTGGGTCCGCCCAGTACTTC.

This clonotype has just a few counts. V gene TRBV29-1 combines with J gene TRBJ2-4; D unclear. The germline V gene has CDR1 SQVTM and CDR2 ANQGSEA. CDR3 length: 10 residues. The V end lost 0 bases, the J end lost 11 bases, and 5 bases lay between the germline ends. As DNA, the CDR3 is TGCAGCGTTGAAGATGGGGTTCAGTACTTC. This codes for CSVEDGVQYF.

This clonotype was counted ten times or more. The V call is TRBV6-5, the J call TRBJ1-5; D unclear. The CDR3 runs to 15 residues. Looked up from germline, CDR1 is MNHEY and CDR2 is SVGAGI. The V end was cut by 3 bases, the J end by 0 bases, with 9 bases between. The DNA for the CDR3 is TGTGCCAGCAGTTATGAGCCCGGTAGCAATCAGCCCCAGCATTTT. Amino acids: CASSYEPGSNQPQHF.

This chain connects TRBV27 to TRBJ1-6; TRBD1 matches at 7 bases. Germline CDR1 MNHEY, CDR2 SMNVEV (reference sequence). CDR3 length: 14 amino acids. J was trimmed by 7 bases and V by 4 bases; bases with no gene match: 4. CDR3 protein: CASSSGTDNSPLHF. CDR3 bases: TGTGCCAGCAGTTCGGGGACAGACAATTCACCCCTCCACTTT.

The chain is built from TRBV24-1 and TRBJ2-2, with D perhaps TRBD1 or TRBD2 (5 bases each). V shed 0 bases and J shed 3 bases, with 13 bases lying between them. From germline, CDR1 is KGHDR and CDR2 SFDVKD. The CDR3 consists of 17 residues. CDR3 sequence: CATSDLKKGRYTGELFF. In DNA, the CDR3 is TGTGCCACCAGTGATTTGAAAAAGGGACGGTACACCGGGGAGCTGTTTTTT.

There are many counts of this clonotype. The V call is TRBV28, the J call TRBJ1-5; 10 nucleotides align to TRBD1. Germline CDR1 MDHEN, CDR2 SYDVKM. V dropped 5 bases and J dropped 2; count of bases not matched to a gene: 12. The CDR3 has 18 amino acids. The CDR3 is CASSDPYWTGGGNQPQHF. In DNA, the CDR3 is TGTGCCAGCAGTGACCCCTACTGGACAGGGGGTGGCAATCAGCCCCAGCATTTT.

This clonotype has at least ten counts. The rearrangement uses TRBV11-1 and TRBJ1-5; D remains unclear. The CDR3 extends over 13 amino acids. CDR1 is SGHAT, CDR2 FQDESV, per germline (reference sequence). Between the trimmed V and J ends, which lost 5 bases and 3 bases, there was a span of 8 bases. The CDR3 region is CASSRSANQPQHF. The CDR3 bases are TGTGCCAGCAGCCGATCAGCCAATCAGCCCCAGCATTTT.

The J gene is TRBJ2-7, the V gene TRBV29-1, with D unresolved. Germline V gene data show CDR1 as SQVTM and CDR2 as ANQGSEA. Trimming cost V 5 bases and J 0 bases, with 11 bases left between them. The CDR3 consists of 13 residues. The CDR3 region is CSVYRPASYEQYF. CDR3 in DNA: TGCAGCGTTTACCGCCCGGCCTCCTACGAGCAGTACTTC.

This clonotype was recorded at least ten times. CDR3 in DNA: TGTGCCAGCAGCTTATTCGGCGGGGAGACCCAGTACTTC. It encodes CASSLFGGETQYF. This chain links TRBV7-2 with TRBJ2-5; D perhaps matches TRBD2 (5 bases). CDR1 and CDR2 (germline): SGHTA, FQGNSA. The CDR3 consists of 13 residues. V lost 2 bases to trimming and J lost 5 bases, with 9 bases between them.

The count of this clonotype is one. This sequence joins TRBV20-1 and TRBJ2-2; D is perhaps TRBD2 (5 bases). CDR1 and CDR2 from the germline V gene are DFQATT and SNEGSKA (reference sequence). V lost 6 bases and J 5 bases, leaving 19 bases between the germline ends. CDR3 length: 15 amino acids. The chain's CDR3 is CSARRSGIDTGELFF. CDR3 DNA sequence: TGCAGTGCGAGGAGATCCGGGATTGATACCGGGGAGCTGTTTTTT.

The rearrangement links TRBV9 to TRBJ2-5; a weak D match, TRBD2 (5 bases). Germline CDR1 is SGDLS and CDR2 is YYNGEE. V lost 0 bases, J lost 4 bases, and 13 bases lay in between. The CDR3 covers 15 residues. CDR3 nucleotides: TGTGCCAGCAGCGTAGATCAGAGGGAGCGAGAGACCCAGTACTTC. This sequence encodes CASSVDQRERETQYF.

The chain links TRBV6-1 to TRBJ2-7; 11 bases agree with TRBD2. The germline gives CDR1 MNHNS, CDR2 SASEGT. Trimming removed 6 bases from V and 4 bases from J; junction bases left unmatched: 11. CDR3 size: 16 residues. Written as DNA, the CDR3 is TGTGCCAGCAGGAATCACCGGACTAGCGGGCGGTACGAGCAGTACTTC. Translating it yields CASRNHRTSGRYEQYF.

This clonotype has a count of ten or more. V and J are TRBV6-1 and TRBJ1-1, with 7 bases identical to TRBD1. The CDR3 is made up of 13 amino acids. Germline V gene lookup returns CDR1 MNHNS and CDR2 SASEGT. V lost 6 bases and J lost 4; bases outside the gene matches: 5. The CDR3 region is CASSETGLTEAFF. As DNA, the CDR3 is TGTGCCAGCAGCGAGACAGGGCTCACTGAAGCTTTCTTT.

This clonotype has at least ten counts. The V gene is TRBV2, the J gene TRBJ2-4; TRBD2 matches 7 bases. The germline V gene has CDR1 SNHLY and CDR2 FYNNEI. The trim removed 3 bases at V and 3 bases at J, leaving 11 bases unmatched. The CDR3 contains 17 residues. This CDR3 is CASSETTLAPVKNIQYF. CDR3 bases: TGTGCCAGCAGTGAGACTACACTAGCGCCGGTCAAAAACATTCAGTACTTC.

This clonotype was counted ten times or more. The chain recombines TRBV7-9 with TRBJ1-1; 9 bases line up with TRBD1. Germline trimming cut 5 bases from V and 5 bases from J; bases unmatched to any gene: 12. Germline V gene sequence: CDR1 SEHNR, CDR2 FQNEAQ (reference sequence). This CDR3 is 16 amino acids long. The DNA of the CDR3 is TGTGCCAGCAGCCCACGATGGACAGGGGTGGGTACTGAAGCTTTCTTT. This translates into CASSPRWTGVGTEAFF.

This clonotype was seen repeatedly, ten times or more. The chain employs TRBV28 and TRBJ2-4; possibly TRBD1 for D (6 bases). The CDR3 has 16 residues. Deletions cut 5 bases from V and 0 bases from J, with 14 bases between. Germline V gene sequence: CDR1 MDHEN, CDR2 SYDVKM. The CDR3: CASSPWDTLAKNIQYF. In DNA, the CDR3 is TGTGCCAGCAGTCCCTGGGACACTTTAGCCAAAAACATTCAGTACTTC.

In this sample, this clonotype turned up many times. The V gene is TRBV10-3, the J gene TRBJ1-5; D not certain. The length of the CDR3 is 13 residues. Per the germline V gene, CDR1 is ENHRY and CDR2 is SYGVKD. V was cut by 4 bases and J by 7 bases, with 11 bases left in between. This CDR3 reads CAISGAPRQPQHF. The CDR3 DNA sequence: TGTGCCATCAGTGGCGCTCCCCGGCAGCCCCAGCATTTT.

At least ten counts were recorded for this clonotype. In nucleotides, the CDR3 is TGTGCCAGCAGGTCCGGGACAAGAAATCAGCCCCAGCATTTT. It translates to CASRSGTRNQPQHF. V gene TRBV27 combines with J gene TRBJ1-5; maybe TRBD1 (6 bases). The CDR3 has 14 amino acids. V lost 6 bases, J lost 4 bases, and 13 bases lay in between. Germline V gene data show CDR1 as MNHEY and CDR2 as SMNVEV (reference sequence).

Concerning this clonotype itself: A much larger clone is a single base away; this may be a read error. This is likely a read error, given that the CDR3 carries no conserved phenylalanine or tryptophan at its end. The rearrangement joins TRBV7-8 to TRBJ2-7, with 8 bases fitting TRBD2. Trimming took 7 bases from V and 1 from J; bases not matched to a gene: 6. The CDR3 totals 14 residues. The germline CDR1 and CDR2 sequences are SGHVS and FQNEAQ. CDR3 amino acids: CASNPTSVSYEQYI. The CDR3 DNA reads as TGTGCCAGCAACCCGACTAGCGTATCCTACGAGCAGTACATC.

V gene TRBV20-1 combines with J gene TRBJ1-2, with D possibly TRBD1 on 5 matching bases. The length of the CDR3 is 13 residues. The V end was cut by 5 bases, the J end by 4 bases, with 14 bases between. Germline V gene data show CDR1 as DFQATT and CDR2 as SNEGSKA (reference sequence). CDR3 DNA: TGCAGTGCTCCCGGGACCGAATCCTATGGCTACACCTTC. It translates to CSAPGTESYGYTF.

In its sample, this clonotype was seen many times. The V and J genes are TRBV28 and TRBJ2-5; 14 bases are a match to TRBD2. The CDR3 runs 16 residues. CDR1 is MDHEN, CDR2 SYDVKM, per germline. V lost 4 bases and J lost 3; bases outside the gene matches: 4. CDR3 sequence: CASSSGLAGEEETQYF. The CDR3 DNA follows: TGTGCCAGCAGTTCGGGACTAGCGGGAGAGGAAGAGACCCAGTACTTC.